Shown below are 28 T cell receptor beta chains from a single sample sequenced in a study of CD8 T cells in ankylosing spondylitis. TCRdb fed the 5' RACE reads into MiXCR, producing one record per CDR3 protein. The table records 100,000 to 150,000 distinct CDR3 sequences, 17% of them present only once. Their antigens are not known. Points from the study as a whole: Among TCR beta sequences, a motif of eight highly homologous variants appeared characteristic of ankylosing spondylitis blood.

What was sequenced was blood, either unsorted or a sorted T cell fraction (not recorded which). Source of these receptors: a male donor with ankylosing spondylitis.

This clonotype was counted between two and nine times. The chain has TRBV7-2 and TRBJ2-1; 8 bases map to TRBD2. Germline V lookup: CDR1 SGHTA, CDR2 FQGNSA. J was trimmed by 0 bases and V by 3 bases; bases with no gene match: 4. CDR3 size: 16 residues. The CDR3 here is CASSLIAGSSYNEQFF. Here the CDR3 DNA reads TGTGCCAGCAGCTTGATAGCGGGGAGCTCCTACAATGAGCAGTTCTTC.

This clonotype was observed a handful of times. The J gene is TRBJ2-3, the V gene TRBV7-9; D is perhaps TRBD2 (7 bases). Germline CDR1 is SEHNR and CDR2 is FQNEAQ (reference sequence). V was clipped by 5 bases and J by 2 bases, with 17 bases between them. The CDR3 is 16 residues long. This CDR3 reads CASSPWGAGDTDTQYF. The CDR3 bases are TGTGCCAGCAGCCCTTGGGGGGCGGGGGACACAGATACGCAGTATTTT.

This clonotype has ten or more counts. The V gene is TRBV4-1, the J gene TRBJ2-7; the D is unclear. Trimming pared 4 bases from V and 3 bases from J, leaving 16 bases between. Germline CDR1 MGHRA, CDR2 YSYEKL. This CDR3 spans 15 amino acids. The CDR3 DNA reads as TGCGCCAGCAGCCGTAGCCGAACACTTTACTACGAGCAGTACTTC. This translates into CASSRSRTLYYEQYF.

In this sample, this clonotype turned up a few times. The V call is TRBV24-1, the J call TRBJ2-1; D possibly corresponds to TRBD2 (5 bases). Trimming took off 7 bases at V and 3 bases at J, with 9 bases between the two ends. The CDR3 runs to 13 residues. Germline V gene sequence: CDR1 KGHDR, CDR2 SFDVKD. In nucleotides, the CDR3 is TGTGCCACCAGGGGAGAGGTCTACAATGAGCAGTTCTTC. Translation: CATRGEVYNEQFF.

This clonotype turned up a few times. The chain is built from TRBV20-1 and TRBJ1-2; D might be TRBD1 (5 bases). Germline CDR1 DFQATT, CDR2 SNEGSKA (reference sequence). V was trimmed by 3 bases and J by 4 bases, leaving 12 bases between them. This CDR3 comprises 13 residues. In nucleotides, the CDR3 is TGCAGTGCTAGTCGCGTCGGGGGCTATGGCTACACCTTC. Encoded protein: CSASRVGGYGYTF.

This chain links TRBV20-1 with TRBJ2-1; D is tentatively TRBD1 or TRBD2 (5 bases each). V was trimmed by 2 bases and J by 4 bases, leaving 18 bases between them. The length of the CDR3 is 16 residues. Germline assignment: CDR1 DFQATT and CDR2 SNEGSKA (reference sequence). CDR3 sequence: CSARLNTRGPYNEQFF. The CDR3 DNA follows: TGCAGTGCTAGACTTAACACGAGGGGTCCGTACAATGAGCAGTTCTTC.

CDR3 loop: CASSLYHAESRDRVPSTDTQYF. For the CDR3, the DNA is TGTGCCAGCAGTTTATATCACGCAGAGTCCCGGGACAGGGTTCCTTCCACAGATACGCAGTATTTT. The chain couples TRBV28 to TRBJ2-3; 9 bases fit TRBD1. This CDR3 is built from 22 residues. Germline V gene sequence: CDR1 MDHEN, CDR2 SYDVKM. The V and J ends lost 1 base and 2 bases, in that order; junction bases with no gene match: 22.

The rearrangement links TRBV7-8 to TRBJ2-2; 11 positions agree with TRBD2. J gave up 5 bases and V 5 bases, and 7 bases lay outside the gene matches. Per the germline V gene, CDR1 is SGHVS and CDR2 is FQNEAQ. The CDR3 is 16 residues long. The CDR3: CASSPRLAGSTGELFF. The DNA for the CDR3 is TGTGCCAGCAGCCCCCGACTAGCGGGATCGACCGGGGAGCTGTTTTTT.

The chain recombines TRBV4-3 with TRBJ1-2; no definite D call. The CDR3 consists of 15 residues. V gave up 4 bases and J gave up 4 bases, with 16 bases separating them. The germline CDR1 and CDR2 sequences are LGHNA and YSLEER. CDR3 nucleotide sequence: TGCGCCAGCAGCCGATCTGGAGCCAGGACCTATGGCTACACCTTC. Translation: CASSRSGARTYGYTF.

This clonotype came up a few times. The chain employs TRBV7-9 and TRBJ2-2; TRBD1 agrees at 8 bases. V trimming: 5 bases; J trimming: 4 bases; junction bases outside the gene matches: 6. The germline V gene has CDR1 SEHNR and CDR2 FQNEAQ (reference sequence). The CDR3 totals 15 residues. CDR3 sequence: CASSARTGSTGELFF. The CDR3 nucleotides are TGTGCCAGCAGCGCTAGGACAGGGTCCACCGGGGAGCTGTTTTTT.

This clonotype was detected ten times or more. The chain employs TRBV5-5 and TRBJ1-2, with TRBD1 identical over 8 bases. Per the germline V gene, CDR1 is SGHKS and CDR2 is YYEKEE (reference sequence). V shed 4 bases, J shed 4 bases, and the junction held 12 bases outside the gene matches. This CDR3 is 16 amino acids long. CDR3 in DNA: TGTGCCAGCAGCAAGAGTACAGGGGGGGTCGGCTATGGCTACACCTTC. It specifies CASSKSTGGVGYGYTF.

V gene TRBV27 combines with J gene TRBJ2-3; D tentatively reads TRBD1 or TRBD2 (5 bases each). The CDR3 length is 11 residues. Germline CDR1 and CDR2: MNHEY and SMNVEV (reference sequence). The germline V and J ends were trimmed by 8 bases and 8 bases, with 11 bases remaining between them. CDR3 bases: TGTGCCAGCCGGCTGGGGGTTACGCAGTATTTT. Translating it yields CASRLGVTQYF.

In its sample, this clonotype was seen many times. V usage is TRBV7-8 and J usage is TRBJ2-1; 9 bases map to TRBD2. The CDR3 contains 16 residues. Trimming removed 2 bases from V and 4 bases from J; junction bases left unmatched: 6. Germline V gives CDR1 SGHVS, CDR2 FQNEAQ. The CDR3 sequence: CASSLTGTSTYNEQFF. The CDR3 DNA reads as TGTGCCAGCAGCTTAACCGGGACTAGCACGTACAATGAGCAGTTCTTC.

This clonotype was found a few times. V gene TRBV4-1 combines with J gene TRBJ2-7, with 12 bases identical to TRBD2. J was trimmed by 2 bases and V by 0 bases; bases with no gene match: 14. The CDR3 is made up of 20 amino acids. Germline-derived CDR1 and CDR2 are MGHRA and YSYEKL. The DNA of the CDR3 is TGCGCCAGCAGCCAAGATTTGACTAGCGGGAGAGAGGTCGGGACCTACGAGCAGTACTTC. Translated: CASSQDLTSGREVGTYEQYF.

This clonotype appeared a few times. The CDR3 is CATSEGPAYEQYF. For the CDR3, the DNA is TGTGCCACCAGTGAAGGGCCCGCCTACGAGCAGTACTTC. The J gene is TRBJ2-7, the V gene TRBV24-1; no clear D. The V end was cut by 4 bases, the J end by 2 bases, with 8 bases between. Per germline, CDR1 KGHDR and CDR2 SFDVKD. This CDR3 contains 13 residues.

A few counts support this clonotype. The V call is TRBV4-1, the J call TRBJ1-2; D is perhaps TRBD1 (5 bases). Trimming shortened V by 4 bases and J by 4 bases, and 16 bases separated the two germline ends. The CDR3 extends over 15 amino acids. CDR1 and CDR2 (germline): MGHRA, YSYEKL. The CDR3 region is CASSPVGLQGYGYTF. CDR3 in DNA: TGCGCCAGCAGCCCGGTGGGCCTTCAGGGCTATGGCTACACCTTC.

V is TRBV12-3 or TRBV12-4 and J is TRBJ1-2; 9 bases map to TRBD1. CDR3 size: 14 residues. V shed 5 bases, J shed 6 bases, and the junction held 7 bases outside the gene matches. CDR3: CASSTGTGYHGYTF. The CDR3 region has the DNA TGTGCCAGCAGTACAGGGACAGGGTACCATGGCTACACCTTC.

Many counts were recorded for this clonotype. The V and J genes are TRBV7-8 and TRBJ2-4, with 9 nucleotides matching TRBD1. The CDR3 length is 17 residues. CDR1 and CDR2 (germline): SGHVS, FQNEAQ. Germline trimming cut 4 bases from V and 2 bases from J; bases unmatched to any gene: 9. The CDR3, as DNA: TGTGCCAGCAGCTCAAATAACAGGGGGCATACCAAAAACATTCAGTACTTC. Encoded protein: CASSSNNRGHTKNIQYF.

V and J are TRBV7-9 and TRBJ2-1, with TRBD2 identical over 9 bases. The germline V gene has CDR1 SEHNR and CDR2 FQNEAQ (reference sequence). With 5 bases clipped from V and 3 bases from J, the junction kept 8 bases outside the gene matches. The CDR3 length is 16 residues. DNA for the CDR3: TGTGCCAGCAGCGAGACTAGCGGCGGGTTCTACAATGAGCAGTTCTTC. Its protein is CASSETSGGFYNEQFF.

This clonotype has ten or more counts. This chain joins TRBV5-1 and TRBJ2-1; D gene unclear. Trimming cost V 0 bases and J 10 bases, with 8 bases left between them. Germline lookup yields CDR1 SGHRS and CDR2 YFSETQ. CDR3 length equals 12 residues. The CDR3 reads CASSLETAEQFF. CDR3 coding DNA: TGCGCCAGCAGCTTGGAAACCGCCGAGCAGTTCTTC.

The CDR3 region is CASSEMRNEQFF. The CDR3 DNA reads as TGTGCCAGCAGCGAGATGAGGAATGAGCAGTTCTTC. The chain links TRBV7-2 to TRBJ2-1, with unresolved D. There are 12 residues in the CDR3. Germline V gene data show CDR1 as SGHTA and CDR2 as FQGNSA. Trimming removed 5 bases from V and 7 bases from J, with 9 bases in between.

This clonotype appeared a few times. The CDR3 coding sequence is TGTGCCAGCAGTTATCGGGCCGGTGAGCAGTTCTTC. Amino acids: CASSYRAGEQFF. The chain combines TRBV6-5 with TRBJ2-1; the D is unclear. The V gene lost 3 bases and the J gene lost 9 bases, with 9 bases spanning the gap. This CDR3 has 12 residues. CDR1 is MNHEY, CDR2 SVGAGI, per germline.

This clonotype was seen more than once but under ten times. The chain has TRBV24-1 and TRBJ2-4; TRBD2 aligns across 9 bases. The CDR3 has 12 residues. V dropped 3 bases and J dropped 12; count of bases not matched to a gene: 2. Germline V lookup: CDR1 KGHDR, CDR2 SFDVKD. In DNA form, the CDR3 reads TGTGCCACCAGTGATCGCGGGGGGGATCAGTACTTC. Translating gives CATSDRGGDQYF.

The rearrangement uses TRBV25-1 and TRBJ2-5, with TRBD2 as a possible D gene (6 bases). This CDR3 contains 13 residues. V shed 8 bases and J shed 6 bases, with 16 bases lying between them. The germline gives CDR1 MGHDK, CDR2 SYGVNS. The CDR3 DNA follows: TGTGCCAGCTCCGGGAGCAGTTTTAAGACCCAGTACTTC. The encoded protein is CASSGSSFKTQYF.

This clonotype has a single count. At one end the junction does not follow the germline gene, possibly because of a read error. CDR3 in amino acids: CTSSLMVPKREHSGNTIYF. The CDR3 nucleotides read TGTACCAGCAGTTTAATGGTCCCGAAGAGGGAACACTCTGGAAACACCATATATTTT. The chain uses TRBV12-3 or TRBV12-4 and TRBJ1-3, with unresolved D. CDR3 length: 19 amino acids.

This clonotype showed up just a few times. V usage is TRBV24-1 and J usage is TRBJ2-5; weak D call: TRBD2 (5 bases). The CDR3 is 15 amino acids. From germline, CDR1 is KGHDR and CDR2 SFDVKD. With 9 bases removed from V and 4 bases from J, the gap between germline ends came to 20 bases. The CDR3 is CATGSPGGELETQYF. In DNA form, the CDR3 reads TGTGCCACCGGGAGCCCAGGAGGAGAGTTAGAGACCCAGTACTTC.

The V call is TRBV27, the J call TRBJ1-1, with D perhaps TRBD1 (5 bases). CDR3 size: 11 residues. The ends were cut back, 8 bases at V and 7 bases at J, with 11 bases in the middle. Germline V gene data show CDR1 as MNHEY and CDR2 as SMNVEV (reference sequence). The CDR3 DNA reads TGTGCCAGCCTTGGGGGGGTTGAAGCTTTCTTT. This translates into CASLGGVEAFF.

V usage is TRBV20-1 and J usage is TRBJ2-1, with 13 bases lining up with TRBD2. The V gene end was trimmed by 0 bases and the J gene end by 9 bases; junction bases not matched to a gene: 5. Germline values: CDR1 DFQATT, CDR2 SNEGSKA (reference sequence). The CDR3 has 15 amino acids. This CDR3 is CSARERTSGRGEQFF. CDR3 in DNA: TGCAGTGCTAGAGAGAGGACTAGCGGGAGAGGTGAGCAGTTCTTC.